The 11 T cell receptor beta chains listed next were all sequenced from one sample in a study of tumor-infiltrating lymphocytes in primary liver carcinoma. TCR beta cDNA was prepared out of about 530 ng total RNA by means of a constant-region primer. What produced the TCR beta libraries was three nested multiplex PCR rounds using slightly modified ARM-PCR. TRBV1-TRBV30 forward and Cbeta reverse primers drove the first two roughly 9-cycle rounds. TCRdb independently ran MiXCR on the multiplex PCR reads; one entry per CDR3 protein. Here the sample spans about 120,000 distinct CDR3 sequences, around two thirds being singletons. Without any cell sorting, about 20-32 mg of bulk tissue yielded co-extracted RNA and DNA. Source material: tumor-adjacent normal liver tissue. These TCRs come from a woman aged 55 to 70 with primary liver carcinoma and hepatitis B virus infection.

By its share, this clonotype is medium-sized. CDR3 loop: CASSLEGGEEETQYF. As DNA, the CDR3 is TGTGCCAGCAGCTTAGAGGGAGGGGAGGAAGAGACCCAGTACTTC. The chain combines TRBV11-2 with TRBJ2-5, with 7 bases identical to TRBD2. The CDR3 spans 15 residues. Trimming at V came to 0 bases and at J to 3 bases, leaving 4 bases not matched to a gene. From germline, CDR1 is SGHAT and CDR2 FQNNGV.

For this clonotype: One base away lies a much larger clone, so this may be a sequencing read error. The chain recombines TRBV7-9 with TRBJ2-3, with a tentative D call TRBD2 (5 bases). Germline V gives CDR1 SEHNR, CDR2 FQNEAQ (reference sequence). V lost 5 bases and J 4 bases, leaving 13 bases between the germline ends. CDR3 length: 14 amino acids. The DNA for the CDR3 is TGTGCCAGCAGCCCCCTAGTGAGGGCAGATACGCAGTATTTT. Amino acids: CASSPLVRADTQYF.

Notes on this clonotype: One end of the junction does not line up with germline, which may come from a read error. The chain is built from TRBV5-1 and TRBJ2-7, with D maybe TRBD2 (7 bases). The CDR3 length is 13 residues. CDR1 is SGHRS, CDR2 YFSETQ, per germline. CDR3 sequence (DNA): TGCGCCAGCAACTTGAGGGGGGGTCTCGGGCAGTACTTC. The encoded protein is CASNLRGGLGQYF.

The CDR3 loop reads CASNSRQGNTEAFF. The CDR3 DNA reads TGCGCCAGCAACTCCCGACAGGGGAACACTGAAGCTTTCTTT. The chain carries TRBV5-1 and TRBJ1-1; TRBD1 agrees at 7 bases. Germline lookup yields CDR1 SGHRS and CDR2 YFSETQ. V trimming: 6 bases; J trimming: 1 base; junction bases outside the gene matches: 6. The CDR3 length is 14 residues.

Of note for this clonotype: A much larger clone is a single base away; this may be a read error. The V and J genes are TRBV28 and TRBJ2-7, with 7 bases matching TRBD2. CDR1 and CDR2 from the germline V gene are MDHEN and SYDVKM. The trim removed 6 bases at V and 9 bases at J, leaving 14 bases unmatched. The CDR3 extends over 14 amino acids. The CDR3 coding sequence is TGTGCCAGCAGAGCCTCGGGACTAACGGGAGGGCAGTACTTC. As protein: CASRASGLTGGQYF.

The rearrangement uses TRBV5-5 and TRBJ2-5, with TRBD1 as a possible D gene (6 bases). The germline V gene encodes CDR1 SGHKS and CDR2 YYEKEE (reference sequence). V lost 1 base and J 7 bases, leaving 23 bases between the germline ends. This CDR3 has 17 amino acids. The CDR3 region has the DNA TGTGCCAGCAGCTTGAAGGTTTTGGGAGAGGGGGTTGTGACCCAGTACTTC. Protein sequence: CASSLKVLGEGVVTQYF.

Notes on this clonotype: One end of the junction varies from germline; a read error may be responsible. V gene TRBV29-1 combines with J gene TRBJ2-3, with D perhaps matching TRBD1 or TRBD2 (5 bases each). CDR3 length equals 16 residues. The germline gives CDR1 SQVTM, CDR2 ANQGSEA. As DNA, the CDR3 is TGCAGCGTGGAAAGACGGGGCACGGGACCCCCAGATACGCAGTATTTC. It is translated as CSVERRGTGPPDTQYF.

A remark on this clonotype: The junction departs from germline at one end; a sequencing error may be responsible. This chain joins TRBV5-1 and TRBJ2-1, with 9 positions matching TRBD1. There are 15 residues in the CDR3. Germline loops: CDR1 SGHRS, CDR2 YFSETQ. This CDR3 is CASSLGQGDRNELFF. The CDR3 DNA reads as TGCGCCAGCAGCTTGGGACAGGGGGATAGGAATGAGCTGTTCTTC.

This chain joins TRBV11-2 and TRBJ2-1; 8 bases align to TRBD2. The CDR3 length is 16 residues. Trimming at V came to 3 bases and at J to 10 bases, leaving 14 bases not matched to a gene. CDR1 and CDR2 from the germline V gene are SGHAT and FQNNGV. The CDR3 DNA follows: TGTGCCAGCAGCTTCTCTAGGGGACTAGTGGGTAGCGAGCAGTTCTTC. The encoded protein is CASSFSRGLVGSEQFF.

This clonotype was counted only a few times. The V gene is TRBV4-1, the J gene TRBJ2-3, with TRBD1 as a possible D gene (6 bases). Germline V gene sequence: CDR1 MGHRA, CDR2 YSYEKL. The ends were cut back, 6 bases at V and 2 bases at J, with 21 bases in the middle. The CDR3 loop spans 17 amino acids. The CDR3 here is CASSQSLQGSNTDTQYF. Written as DNA, the CDR3 is TGCGCCAGCAGTCAATCGTTACAGGGATCCAACACAGATACGCAGTATTTT.

Comment on this clonotype: The CDR3 ends on some other residue instead of the conserved phenylalanine or tryptophan, so this is likely a read error. The chain combines TRBV29-1 with TRBJ1-1; D ambiguous. The germline gives CDR1 SQVTM, CDR2 ANQGSEA. The CDR3 sequence is 13 residues long. The V and J ends lost 3 bases and 2 bases respectively, with 10 bases between them. CDR3 in amino acids: CSVEEQTNTEAFI. The DNA of the CDR3 is TGCAGCGTTGAGGAACAGACAAACACTGAAGCTTTCATC.